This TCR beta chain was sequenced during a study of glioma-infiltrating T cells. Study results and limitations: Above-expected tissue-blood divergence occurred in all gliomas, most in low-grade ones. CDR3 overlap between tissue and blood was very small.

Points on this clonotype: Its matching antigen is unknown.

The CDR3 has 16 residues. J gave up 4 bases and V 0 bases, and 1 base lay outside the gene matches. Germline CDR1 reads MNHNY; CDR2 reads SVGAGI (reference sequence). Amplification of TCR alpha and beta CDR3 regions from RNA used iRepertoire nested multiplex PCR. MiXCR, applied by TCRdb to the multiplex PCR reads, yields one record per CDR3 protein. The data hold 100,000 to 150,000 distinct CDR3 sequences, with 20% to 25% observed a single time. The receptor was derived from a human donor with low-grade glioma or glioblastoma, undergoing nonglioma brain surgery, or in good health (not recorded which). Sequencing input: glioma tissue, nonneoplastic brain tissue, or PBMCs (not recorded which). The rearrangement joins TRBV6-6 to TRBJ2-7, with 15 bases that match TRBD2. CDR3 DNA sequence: TGTGCCAGCAGTTACTCCGGGACTAGCGGGAGGTACGAGCAGTACTTC. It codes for CASSYSGTSGRYEQYF.